This TCR beta chain was sequenced during a study of type 1 and type 2 diabetes patients (dated by TCRdb to 2015 to 2016). Describing the broader study: About 9 type 1 diabetes patients, four type 2 diabetes patients and six or seven nondiabetic controls were recruited in China to form the cohort. Altogether, around 19,000,000 paired-end reads were produced across the whole study. Throughout the study, CD4 or CD8 MicroBeads on MACS columns were used to positively select CD4+ and CD8+ T cells from PBMCs. TCRbeta repertoires were profiled by high-throughput sequencing in the study to compare type 1 diabetes, type 2 diabetes and nondiabetic individuals. Similar V gene usage was observed when roughly 19-cycle and roughly 25-cycle amplification were compared, suggesting similar primer efficiencies and random PCR bias. Type 2 diabetes patients served as a disease comparison group for the type 1 diabetes patients. TCRbeta libraries were sequenced paired-end on Illumina HiSeq 2000 or MiSeq instruments.

Sequencing was carried out with an Illumina MiSeq. Genomic DNA from sorted T cell subsets served as template for TCRbeta CDR3 amplification. The TCRbeta CDR3 region was amplified by multiplex PCR using 30 forward and 13 reverse primers. PCR products were purified with AMPure XP beads, after which indices and adaptors were added in a second roughly 23-cycle PCR. Before sequencing, the QIAquick Gel Extraction Kit was used to gel-purify the libraries. As for how the authors treated the data: Paired-end reads were merged with FLASH and aligned to IMGT V, D and J germline references using IgBLAST. Reads with below 70% alignment identity to germline references were discarded, leaving some 10 million reads study-wide. CDR3 boundaries, reading frame and productivity were assigned following IMGT definitions. Highly-expanded clones were defined as clones at or above 1% of reads, and diversity was measured by normalized Shannon entropy. Unpaired two-tailed t-tests were used to test group differences in Shannon entropy. TCRdb redid the processing of the public reads, applying fastp at Q25 and MiXCR, and retained in-frame beta chains. CDR3 protein sequences are deduplicated, and each keeps its most common genes and DNA. TCRdb's processing, not the authors' own work, is the source of the V and J calls. The sample records 250,000 or so distinct CDR3 sequences, around 47% of which are singletons. Roughly an eighth of the sample goes to the ten largest clones.

The study at large found these results: Because only a limited number of T2D and control samples were sequenced, some T1D-only HECs might also be present in more T2D or control samples. Type 2 diabetes patients had few highly-expanded CD4+ clones (median one), and those clones made up a median about 3.9% of reads. Type 2 diabetes and control samples had highly correlated V and J gene usage patterns, with an average between-sample correlation of around 0.97. Study groups were not matched for age and gender, which possibly biased interpretation. Type 2 diabetes repertoires showed high diversity, significantly greater than type 1 diabetes repertoires in both CD4+ and CD8+ T cells.

Every diabetic patient fulfilled standard classification criteria for type 1 or type 2 diabetes, and glucose and C-peptide were evaluated using WHO-recommended methods. Exclusion applied to any donor with other autoimmune diseases or infections within the previous four weeks. From each participant, about 10 milliliters of peripheral blood were collected. LymphoPrep density separation was used to isolate PBMCs. Turning to this clonotype: Which antigen it targets is not known. It has no much larger one-base neighbor in the sample; base qualities were not kept.

The CDR3 goes from the cysteine to the phenylalanine over 11 residues. Kept here is only the CDR3 DNA, which spans 33 bases and is read in frame from base 1. CDR1 and CDR2 were assigned from the germline V gene (reference sequence) as DFQATT and SNEGSKA. This TCR was recovered from a young man with type 2 diabetes. The chain was built from TRBV20-1 and TRBJ2-7; the best D guess is TRBD2, with 6 bases matching. The sample taken for sequencing was peripheral blood mononuclear cells (PBMCs). The CDR3 has the sequence CSGLGRYEQYF. The DNA reads TGCAGCGGCCTAGGGAGGTACGAGCAGTACTTC.